This TCR beta chain was documented in a study of Graves' ophthalmopathy and Graves' hyperthyroidism (dated by TCRdb to the late 2010s). For the study in its entirety: Hyperthyroidism was considered stable if no progression to ophthalmopathy occurred within 18 months of follow-up. In total, over 130 blood samples were TCR-sequenced: roughly 45 ophthalmopathy, some 72 hyperthyroidism and about 17 hyperthyroidism-to-ophthalmopathy patients. In roughly 6 hyperthyroidism patients, T-cell repertoires of thyroid tissue and blood were compared. Following sample collection, hyperthyroidism patients were given methimazole at a starting dose of 30 mg daily, and ophthalmopathy patients were given high-dose intravenous methylprednisolone. The study used signatures of the TCR beta repertoire to tell Graves' ophthalmopathy apart from Graves' hyperthyroidism and to predict which patients would progress to ophthalmopathy. An independent validation cohort comprised some 19 hyperthyroidism patients and over 15 patients who later progressed from hyperthyroidism to ophthalmopathy. To explore V-J signatures distinguishing ophthalmopathy from hyperthyroidism, a discovery set of more than 95 patients (roughly 44 ophthalmopathy, 57 stable hyperthyroidism) was enrolled.

The hyperthyroidism patients were 18 to 65 years old and newly diagnosed, with a disease duration of less than 2 months. Anyone with other autoimmune diseases, uncontrolled infections, pregnancy or lactation was excluded from the study. Diagnosis was based on clinical symptoms, serum thyroxine, TRAb, thyroid ultrasound and orbital computed tomography. Total RNA was extracted using Trizol reagent, and RNA quality was checked on an Agilent 2100 Bioanalyzer. For repertoire sequencing, TCR beta CDR3 regions were amplified from RNA transcripts. The first round was an RT-PCR using HTBI primers with the Qiagen OneStep RT-PCR kit, and this first round was followed by a second-round multiplex PCR, then size selection and purification. Sequencing of the libraries was carried out on an Illumina HiSeq2000 in paired-end mode with 100 bp reads. As for the original processing: SOAPnuke was used for read processing, and reads with adapters, uncalled bases, a mean Phred below 15, or no exact constant-primer or identifier match were discarded. High-quality paired reads were merged with COPE v1.2.5. Each unique nucleotide sequence was treated as a clonotype, and MiTCR v1.1 was used to align the clonotypes to the IMGT TRB V, D and J references. Only V-J combinations with frequency above 0.0001 were analysed, covering approximately 99% of repertoires. For each V-J combination, a TCR clonal expansion and chaos score was defined as F50 clonal expansion divided by the chaos observed in the TCRdist matrix. Welch's t-statistics and random forest were used to reduce features to about 13 V-J combinations, which were fed into a naive Bayes classifier. The similarity between thyroid and blood repertoires was quantified using the Morisita-Horn index. TCRdb took the public reads, trimmed them with fastp at Q25, ran MiXCR for clone calling and kept in-frame beta chains. Identical CDR3 protein sequences are pooled into one entry, listed with their most common genes and DNA. The V and J calls were determined by TCRdb, not by the authors. This sample gives some 1.1 million distinct CDR3 sequences in total; about two fifths of them show up just once. The top ten clones comprise more than 9.5% of the sample.

The investigation overall reported the following: In validation, the model predicted ophthalmopathy progression with 70.59% sensitivity and around 72% specificity; some 13 predicted patients were CT-confirmed with GO in a median of approximately 6.5 months. In cross-validation, the 13-signature model distinguished ophthalmopathy from stable hyperthyroidism with 85% to 90% sensitivity and 81.08% specificity, and in the test set the corresponding values were approximately 80% and 68%. Most expanded thyroid clonotypes with frequency above 0.001 were also detected in blood, suggesting blood repertoires may reflect the thyroid immune response. No statistical method was used to set the sample size in advance, and the investigators knew which group each participant was assigned to.

This clonotype appeared a single time. It lacks a known antigen. Within one base of it there is no much larger clone, and no base qualities were kept. One read alone makes for weak evidence. Specimen: peripheral blood or thyroid tissue (not recorded which). The clonotype originates from an adult man with Graves' hyperthyroidism.

The DNA sequence is TGTGCCATCAAGGAAGGAGATGGGGGTTCTGGCAATCAGCCCCAGCATTTT. It encodes CAIKEGDGGSGNQPQHF. The chain links TRBV10-3 with TRBJ1-5, and TRBD1 may be the D gene, going by 5 matching bases. CDR1 and CDR2 are drawn from the germline V gene: ENHRY, SYGVKD. V sheds 7 bases and J sheds 2 bases, leaving 21 bases between their ends. The CDR3 measures 17 amino acids from cysteine to phenylalanine. The CDR3 DNA has 51 bases and is translated from base 1.